One TCR beta chain is described in this entry. What this receptor recognizes is not known. It has no much larger one-base neighbor in the sample; base qualities were not kept. These data come from a study of OX40 agonist ivuxolimab in advanced cancers. About the investigation overall: Ivuxolimab, which targeted the costimulatory receptor OX40 (CD134), was an agonistic, fully human IgG2 monoclonal antibody. Intravenous ivuxolimab was administered to patients every 2 weeks at six dose levels: 0.01, 0.1, 0.3, 1.5, 3 and 10 mg/kg. Of the roughly 54 patients in dose escalation, 19 had hepatocellular carcinoma, around 15 had melanoma, 9 had renal cell carcinoma and 9 had head and neck cancer. In the dose-escalation cohort, 70% to 90% of patients were male, and the mean age was 60 years with a range of roughly 23 to 79. Prior anti-PD-1, anti-PD-L1 or anti-CTLA-4 therapy was permitted, and approximately 40% of dose-escalation patients had received checkpoint inhibitors. Partial responses occurred in three dose-escalation patients, of whom one had hepatocellular carcinoma and two had cutaneous melanoma. Peripheral TCRbeta sequencing aimed to test whether ivuxolimab altered TCR sequence diversity and caused clonal T-cell expansion. The monotherapy dose-escalation portion (N of about 50 patients) of the phase I ivuxolimab trial is reported in the paper. The full study reports these points: On average, CD8+ T cells showed more expanded clones than CD4+ T cells after ivuxolimab. In the 0.1-3.0 mg/kg groups, partial responders were among the patients with the lowest normalized peripheral clonal expansion, particularly in CD8+ T cells. The antigen specificity of the peripheral T cells that underwent clonal expansion was not determined. Low levels of normalized T-cell clonal expansion were also seen in some patients who did not respond. At doses of 0.1 to 3.0 mg/kg, clonal expansion of both CD4+ and CD8+ T cells in blood was seen between baseline and week 6.

To sequence the TCRbeta CDR3 region, genomic DNA was isolated from the sorted cells. The immunoSEQ Assay was used to sequence the TCRbeta CDR3 regions. Held by TCRdb, this immuneACCESS table contains in-frame sequences only and omits some clones. Under half of the omission traces to an unresolved V gene where checked; the cause of the rest is unknown. A total of fewer than 45,000 clones appear in this sample, more than 75% of them only once. Jointly, the top ten make up over 20% of the sample. The trial excluded patients who had a history of autoimmune disease or were on systemic immunosuppression. Peripheral blood for TCR sequencing was drawn from every dose cohort at baseline, at cycle 4 day 1 and at cycle 7 day 1. Samples came from an open-label, multicenter, first-in-human phase I dose-escalation trial of ivuxolimab. The trial enrolled adults with locally advanced or metastatic head and neck squamous cell, hepatocellular, melanoma or renal cell carcinoma. CD4+ and CD8+ T cells were sorted separately from peripheral blood before TCR sequencing.

Sequences were derived from CD4+ or CD8+ T cells sorted from blood, sampled in a trial of the OX40 agonist ivuxolimab. The TCR originated in an adult with an advanced solid tumor such as melanoma, head and neck, liver or kidney cancer.

The nucleotide sequence is TGTGCCAGCAGCAGGGACATCGCGAACACCGGGGAGCTGTTTTTT. This translates into CASSRDIANTGELFF. The V gene is TRBV21-1 and the J gene is TRBJ2-2; the D call TRBD1 from the table was never checked on the DNA. TRBV21-1 is classified as a pseudogene. Its CDR3 holds 15 amino acids, cysteine through phenylalanine. Only the CDR3 DNA stays, 45 bases, in frame from base 1.